One and the same sample provided the 21 T cell receptor beta chains below, sequenced in a study of blood T cell repertoires in COVID-19. Sequenced by immunoSEQ multiplex PCR; TCRdb stores in-frame clones only, minus some. This sample has 230,000 or so clones, with almost 90% found just once. Sequenced input: peripheral blood. The origin of the receptors is a woman aged 55-69 years with COVID-19, enrolled during active disease.

The rearrangement links TRBV2 to TRBJ1-4; 8 bases map to TRBD1. CDR1 and CDR2 (germline): SNHLY, FYNNEI. CDR3 size: 14 residues. The ends lost 7 bases at V and 5 bases at J; junction bases unmatched: 6. The CDR3 loop reads CASTWTGRNEKLFF. CDR3 in DNA: TGTGCCAGCACCTGGACAGGGAGGAATGAAAAACTGTTTTTT. Full variable domain (outside the CDR3, taken from reference TRBV2 and TRBJ1-4): EPEVTQTPSHQVTQMGQEVILRCVPISNHLYFYWYRQILGQKVEFLVSFYNNEISEKSEIFDDQFSVERPDGSNFTLKIRSTKLEDSAMYFCASTWTGRNEKLFFGSGTQLSVL.

CDR3 sequence reads: CASSPRGARDTQYF. In DNA, the CDR3 is TGTGCCAGCAGCCCCCGGGGAGCCAGGGATACGCAGTATTTT. The chain joins TRBV11-2 to TRBJ2-3; possible D gene TRBD2, 5 bases. The CDR3 contains 14 residues. The V and J ends lost 5 bases and 6 bases respectively, with 15 bases between them. CDR1 and CDR2 (germline): SGHAT, FQNNGV.

The chain has TRBV11-3 and TRBJ1-1, with D perhaps TRBD1 (6 bases). Germline V gene lookup returns CDR1 SGHNT and CDR2 YENEEA. V lost 4 bases and J lost 1, with 7 bases in between. The CDR3 runs 13 residues. CDR3 region: CASSSTGNTEAFF. As DNA, the CDR3 is TGTGCCAGCAGCTCGACAGGGAACACTGAAGCTTTCTTT.

The chain carries TRBV9 and TRBJ2-1, with 12 bases lining up with TRBD2. The V gene's germline CDR1 is SGDLS and CDR2 YYNGEE. The CDR3 extends over 16 amino acids. V lost 2 bases, J lost 2 bases, and 2 bases stayed unmatched. Here the CDR3 reads CASSVLAGGPYNEQFF. For the CDR3, the DNA is TGTGCCAGCAGCGTCCTAGCGGGGGGGCCCTACAATGAGCAGTTCTTC.

The chain links TRBV29-1 to TRBJ1-2; D ambiguous. The V end was cut by 6 bases, the J end by 5 bases, with 7 bases between. CDR1 and CDR2 from the germline V gene are SQVTM and ANQGSEA. The CDR3 loop spans 10 amino acids. In DNA, the CDR3 is TGCAGCGTCGAGGAGTATGGCTACACCTTC. Translated, it gives CSVEEYGYTF.

V is TRBV19 and J is TRBJ1-2, with 9 bases that match TRBD1. The CDR3 runs to 14 residues. Germline V gives CDR1 LNHDA, CDR2 SQIVND (reference sequence). V shed 5 bases and J 6 bases; nucleotides not matched to a gene: 7. The CDR3 reads CASSRTGVNHGYTF. The DNA of the CDR3 is TGTGCCAGTAGTCGGACAGGGGTCAATCATGGCTACACCTTC.

This clone was seen more than once but under ten times. This sequence joins TRBV12-3 or TRBV12-4 and TRBJ1-1; 7 positions agree with TRBD1. This CDR3 is 13 amino acids long. Trimming cost V 8 bases and J 8 bases; bases outside gene matches: 11. CDR3 bases: TGTGCCAGCGTAATAGGGTCAGGGGGAGAAGCTTTCTTT. Its protein product is CASVIGSGGEAFF.

This clone was recorded a few times. This chain uses TRBV6-5 with TRBJ2-7, with TRBD1 as a possible D gene (6 bases). Trimming stripped 5 bases from V and 2 bases from J, with 10 bases between. Germline CDR1 reads MNHEY; CDR2 reads SVGAGI. The CDR3 sequence is 13 residues long. The CDR3 loop is CASSIGQPYEQYF. In nucleotides, the CDR3 is TGTGCCAGCAGTATAGGACAGCCCTACGAGCAGTACTTC.

The chain uses TRBV27 and TRBJ1-2, with 7 bases lining up with TRBD1. Germline trimming cut 3 bases from V and 5 bases from J; bases unmatched to any gene: 6. Germline CDR1 reads MNHEY; CDR2 reads SMNVEV (reference sequence). The CDR3 is made up of 14 amino acids. CDR3 in amino acids: CASSFSRGLYGYTF. The CDR3 bases are TGTGCCAGCAGTTTCAGTAGGGGGCTTTATGGCTACACCTTC.

The genes are TRBV19 and TRBJ2-7, with 12 bases fitting TRBD1. V lost 4 bases to trimming and J lost 7 bases; unmatched junction nucleotides: 8. Germline V CDR1 and CDR2: LNHDA, SQIVND (reference sequence). CDR3 length equals 15 residues. The CDR3 DNA is TGTGCCAGTAGTACCGCCGGGACAGGGGGCCGGGAGCAGTACTTC. Protein: CASSTAGTGGREQYF.

In its sample, this clone was seen once. The chain is built from TRBV18 and TRBJ1-2; the D is unclear. Germline CDR1 reads KGHSH; CDR2 reads LQKENI. The CDR3 has 13 amino acids. Trimming shortened V by 4 bases and J by 2 bases, and 8 bases separated the two germline ends. The DNA of the CDR3 is TGTGCCAGCTCACTATTCCCCAACTATGGCTACACCTTC. Translation gives CASSLFPNYGYTF.

In DNA, the CDR3 is TGTGCCAGCAGTTTAAGGCAGGGCGGCGGCTACACCTTC. This translates into CASSLRQGGGYTF. The chain links TRBV12-3 or TRBV12-4 to TRBJ1-2; a weak D match, TRBD1 (5 bases). Trimming pared 2 bases from V and 8 bases from J, leaving 12 bases between. The CDR3 is made up of 13 amino acids.

The rearrangement joins TRBV5-6 to TRBJ2-1, with D maybe TRBD1 (5 bases). The CDR3 is 16 residues long. With 0 bases removed from V and 4 bases from J, the gap between germline ends came to 14 bases. The V gene's germline CDR1 is SGHDT and CDR2 YYEEEE. CDR3 nucleotide sequence: TGTGCCAGCAGCTTGGGGCTGGCAGGGCGGTACAATGAGCAGTTCTTC. Protein product: CASSLGLAGRYNEQFF.

The chain links TRBV21-1 to TRBJ1-5. TRBV21-1 is classified as a pseudogene. The CDR3 is made up of 15 amino acids. The CDR3 DNA sequence: TGTGCCAGCAGCAACTCCATCTATAGCAATCAGCCCCAGCATTTT. Its translation: CASSNSIYSNQPQHF.

The chain uses TRBV5-1 and TRBJ1-2, with TRBD1 identical over 8 bases. Germline V gives CDR1 SGHRS, CDR2 YFSETQ. The CDR3 is made up of 16 amino acids. With 1 base clipped from V and 2 bases from J, the junction kept 7 bases outside the gene matches. This CDR3 reads CASSLLQGGRNYGYTF. The DNA for the CDR3 is TGCGCCAGCAGCTTGCTACAGGGGGGTCGGAACTATGGCTACACCTTC.

A few counts support this clone. This chain connects TRBV7-3 to TRBJ1-1, with D perhaps matching TRBD1 (6 bases). Trimming shortened V by 5 bases and J by 4 bases, and 17 bases separated the two germline ends. The CDR3 covers 15 residues. From germline, CDR1 is SGHTA and CDR2 FQGTGA. The CDR3 here is CASSINHRESTEAFF. The CDR3 nucleotides are TGTGCCAGCAGCATAAATCACAGGGAGAGCACTGAAGCTTTCTTT.

This sequence joins TRBV27 and TRBJ1-1, with 7 nucleotides matching TRBD1. The length of the CDR3 is 14 residues. With 5 bases clipped from V and 5 bases from J, the junction kept 8 bases outside the gene matches. Germline CDR1 and CDR2: MNHEY and SMNVEV (reference sequence). CDR3 loop: CASSPNRGSTEAFF. In nucleotides, the CDR3 is TGTGCCAGCAGTCCGAACAGGGGTTCGACTGAAGCTTTCTTT.

The chain carries TRBV21-1 and TRBJ2-1; no DNA check was done on the table's D call, TRBD2. TRBV21-1 is listed as a pseudogene. This CDR3 comprises 17 residues. The CDR3 protein is CASSKGGGDLGLNEQFF. CDR3 DNA sequence: TGTGCCAGCAGCAAAGGCGGGGGGGACTTGGGCTTAAATGAGCAGTTCTTC.

The chain couples TRBV3-1 (or the pseudogene TRBV3-2) to TRBJ1-1; no clear D gene. The CDR3 length is 13 residues. The V end lost 1 base, the J end lost 6 bases, and 9 bases lay between the germline ends. Germline loops: CDR1 LGHDT, CDR2 YNNKEL (reference sequence). CDR3 residues: CASSQVRKSEAFF. The CDR3 DNA reads TGTGCCAGCAGCCAAGTGAGGAAATCTGAAGCTTTCTTT.

A few counts support this clone. The chain recombines TRBV7-3 with TRBJ2-2; D uncertain. The CDR3 extends over 15 amino acids. CDR1 is SGHTA and CDR2 is FQGTGA in the germline V gene. The V and J ends lost 1 base and 1 base respectively, with 7 bases between them. The chain's CDR3 is CASSLRAGNTGELFF. The CDR3 DNA follows: TGTGCCAGCAGCTTAAGGGCAGGGAACACCGGGGAGCTGTTTTTT.

The gene calls are TRBV10-3 and TRBJ2-1; no clear D. The V gene lost 10 bases and the J gene lost 4 bases, with 11 bases spanning the gap. The CDR3 is 12 amino acids. CDR1 is ENHRY, CDR2 SYGVKD, per germline. The CDR3, as DNA: TGTGCCACCTCTAACCGTTACAATGAGCAGTTCTTC. Residues: CATSNRYNEQFF.